Sequencing of this T cell receptor (beta chain) was carried out in a study of T-cell reconstitution after alpha-beta-depleted transplantation in children. This clonotype was counted only a few times. V was trimmed by 6 bases and J by 6 bases, leaving 20 bases between them. CDR1 is LNHDA and CDR2 is SQIVND in the germline V gene (reference sequence). The CDR3 loop spans 15 amino acids. TCRbeta library construction was performed incorporating unique molecular identifiers. TCRdb called the PCR reads again in MiXCR, with one record for every CDR3 protein. The sample includes roughly 200,000 distinct CDR3 sequences, around 9.5% of them seen just once.

The clonotype comes from a human donor who donated a stem cell graft to a child with acute lymphoblastic leukemia. This specimen consisted of PBMCs from the stem cell graft donor, obtained from the stem cell graft. The chain carries TRBV19 and TRBJ1-2; D is uncertain. The CDR3 DNA reads as TGTGCCAGTAGAGGTCCTGGTCGAGGGCAGCATGGCTACACCTTC. Its protein is CASRGPGRGQHGYTF.